A selection of T cell receptor beta chains follows, all from one sample in a study of blood T cell repertoires in COVID-19. Produced via immunoSEQ multiplex PCR; TCRdb's table is partial and in-frame only. The data show 250,000 to 400,000 clones, approximately 89% seen once. Sequenced material: peripheral blood. These receptors all come from a woman in her thirties with COVID-19, enrolled during active disease. Both conserved end residues are part of each CDR3. Fields, in order: D gene, clone size, J gene, V gene, CDR3 protein, CDR3 DNA. The D gene is left open where the match is weak. A clone size is listed for some rows: how often the clone was seen (once, few, many), or a class if it is expanded.

TRBD1	few	TRBJ2-2	TRBV30	CAWSDRDREAGELFF	TGTGCCTGGAGCGACCGGGACAGGGAAGCCGGGGAGCTGTTTTTT
.	.	TRBJ2-7	TRBV5-1	CASSLTRPYEQYF	TGCGCCAGCAGCTTGACCAGGCCCTACGAGCAGTACTTC
TRBD1	.	TRBJ1-4	TRBV7-9	CASTGTGLEKLFF	TGTGCCAGCACCGGGACAGGGCTTGAAAAACTGTTTTTT
.	.	TRBJ1-2	TRBV25-1	CASRTANYGYTF	TGTGCCAGCAGGACAGCCAACTATGGCTACACCTTC
.	.	TRBJ2-5	TRBV27	CASSFRRGPQETQYF	TGTGCCAGCAGTTTTCGGCGGGGGCCCCAAGAGACCCAGTACTTC
.	.	TRBJ1-4	TRBV3-1/TRBV3-2	CASSQEWSGWLDEKLFF	TGTGCCAGCAGCCAAGAGTGGTCGGGATGGTTGGATGAAAAACTGTTTTTT
TRBD2	.	TRBJ2-1	TRBV2	CASSEGTGGQFF	TGTGCCAGCAGTGAAGGGACGGGGGGGCAGTTCTTC
.	.	TRBJ2-1	TRBV5-1	CASALLTLNEQFF	TGCGCCAGTGCGCTTCTGACTCTTAATGAGCAGTTCTTC
TRBD1	.	TRBJ2-2	TRBV7-9	CASSSRAGTGGDPGELFF	TGTGCCAGCAGCTCCCGAGCAGGGACAGGGGGCGACCCCGGGGAGCTGTTTTTT
.	.	TRBJ1-2	TRBV7-2	CASSFPGIGYTF	TGTGCCAGCAGCTTTCCAGGAATTGGCTACACCTTC
TRBD2	once	TRBJ2-3	TRBV9	CASRGGGYTQYF	TGTGCCAGCAGGGGCGGGGGATATACGCAGTATTTT
TRBD1	.	TRBJ2-7	TRBV12-3/TRBV12-4	CASRRTGSHEQYF	TGTGCCAGCAGACGGACAGGAAGCCACGAGCAGTACTTC
TRBD2	.	TRBJ2-1	TRBV7-2	CASSLASLAGAGEQFF	TGTGCCAGCAGCTTAGCATCCCTAGCGGGGGCGGGTGAGCAGTTCTTC
TRBD1	.	TRBJ1-4	TRBV7-9	CASSSGQGNFPVEKLFF	TGTGCCAGCAGCTCGGGACAGGGGAATTTTCCAGTGGAAAAACTGTTTTTT
.	.	TRBJ2-5	TRBV12-3/TRBV12-4	CASSFRLVETQYF	TGTGCCAGCAGTTTTCGACTAGTAGAGACCCAGTACTTC
.	.	TRBJ1-3	TRBV10-3	CAISDPTAGNTIYF	TGTGCCATCAGTGACCCGACAGCTGGAAACACCATATATTTT